The 27 T cell receptor beta chains presented below share a single source sample, sequenced in a study of cytomegalovirus exposure and HLA in healthy donors. Vbeta (60) and Jbeta (13) primers were used in the PCR. Only in-frame clones appear in the TCRdb table, and some are missing; sequencing was by immunoSEQ multiplex PCR. The data contain roughly 180,000 clones, about 82% of them seen just once; the ten biggest clones take up under 2%. Sequencing was performed on PBMCs. Every receptor here comes from a woman in her twenties or thirties in good health and CMV-seronegative.

The chain couples TRBV7-2 to TRBJ2-1; 13 bases match TRBD2. V dropped 3 bases and J dropped 5; count of bases not matched to a gene: 7. The CDR3 is 17 residues long. In germline, CDR1 is SGHTA, CDR2 FQGNSA. CDR3 region: CASSFPLLAGGNNEQFF. The CDR3 DNA is TGTGCCAGCAGCTTCCCGTTACTAGCGGGGGGGAACAATGAGCAGTTCTTC.

The CDR3 protein is CASSPAFRLNQETQYF. The CDR3 bases are TGTGCCAGCAGCCCGGCGTTCCGACTAAACCAAGAGACCCAGTACTTC. The chain uses TRBV7-9 and TRBJ2-5, with D perhaps matching TRBD2 (5 bases). V shed 5 bases and J shed 0 bases, with 16 bases lying between them. Germline CDR1 SEHNR, CDR2 FQNEAQ (reference sequence). The CDR3 covers 16 residues.

The chain uses TRBV7-2 and TRBJ2-1; 7 nucleotides line up with TRBD1. V was pared by 5 bases and J by 2 bases, with 6 bases of the junction left unmatched. The CDR3 is 15 amino acids. The germline CDR1 and CDR2 sequences are SGHTA and FQGNSA. The CDR3 nucleotides read TGTGCCAGCAGCCCCGGGACAGCCCCCTACAATGAGCAGTTCTTC. Translated, it gives CASSPGTAPYNEQFF.

The rearrangement uses TRBV18 and TRBJ2-3, with D possibly TRBD2 on 5 matching bases. In germline, CDR1 is KGHSH, CDR2 LQKENI. Trimming pared 6 bases from V and 2 bases from J, leaving 15 bases between. This CDR3 is 15 amino acids long. The DNA of the CDR3 is TGTGCCAGCTCTCCCAGAGCGGATCACACAGATACGCAGTATTTT. It yields the protein CASSPRADHTDTQYF.

The chain employs TRBV18 and TRBJ2-1; 11 bases are shared with TRBD2. The ends lost 0 bases at V and 5 bases at J; junction bases unmatched: 6. The CDR3 has 17 amino acids. CDR1 and CDR2 from the germline V gene are KGHSH and LQKENI. The CDR3 DNA is TGTGCCAGCTCACCACCGCTAGCGGGGGGAACCCACAATGAGCAGTTCTTC. Protein product: CASSPPLAGGTHNEQFF.

The J gene is TRBJ1-1, the V gene TRBV7-6; a weak D match, TRBD1 (6 bases). CDR1 is SGHVS and CDR2 is FNYEAQ in the germline V gene. CDR3 size: 17 residues. V gave up 2 bases and J gave up 0 bases, with 16 bases separating them. The CDR3 nucleotides read TGTGCCAGCAGCTTATTGTCCCTAAGGACAGTGAACACTGAAGCTTTCTTT. As protein: CASSLLSLRTVNTEAFF.

The chain has TRBV2 and TRBJ1-4; no clear D gene. Trimming took 6 bases from V and 7 from J, leaving 15 bases between them. The CDR3 loop spans 14 amino acids. The V gene's germline CDR1 is SNHLY and CDR2 FYNNEI. This CDR3 is CASRLYREGEKLFF. In nucleotides, the CDR3 is TGTGCCAGCAGACTATACAGAGAGGGTGAAAAACTGTTTTTT.

The CDR3 here is CASSVTQGVGGNIQYF. The DNA for the CDR3 is TGTGCCAGTAGTGTCACACAGGGGGTCGGTGGAAACATTCAGTACTTC. The chain employs TRBV19 and TRBJ2-4, with 8 bases lining up with TRBD1. The germline V gene has CDR1 LNHDA and CDR2 SQIVND (reference sequence). V was clipped by 5 bases and J by 6 bases; unmatched bases: 12. The CDR3 extends over 16 amino acids.

The chain joins TRBV5-1 to TRBJ2-7; the match to TRBD1 covers 8 bases. Germline assignment: CDR1 SGHRS and CDR2 YFSETQ. The CDR3 has 14 amino acids. J lost 3 bases, V lost 3 bases, and 5 bases had no gene match. CDR3: CASSSSGTGYEQYF. The DNA of the CDR3 is TGCGCCAGCAGCTCATCCGGGACAGGCTACGAGCAGTACTTC.

The chain carries TRBV6-5 and TRBJ2-3; 12 nucleotides line up with TRBD2. From germline, CDR1 is MNHEY and CDR2 SVGAGI. The CDR3 is 15 amino acids. With V trimmed by 5 bases and J by 1 base, 1 base remained unmatched. The DNA of the CDR3 is TGTGCCAGCAGTCGACTAGCGGGGGGCACAGATACGCAGTATTTT. Residues: CASSRLAGGTDTQYF.

The chain links TRBV7-9 to TRBJ2-2; no clear D gene. Germline CDR1 reads SEHNR; CDR2 reads FQNEAQ (reference sequence). The CDR3 extends over 12 amino acids. Trimming cost V 7 bases and J 7 bases, with 10 bases left between them. CDR3 DNA sequence: TGTGCCAGCAACGCGGTTGACGGGGAGCTGTTTTTT. Amino acids: CASNAVDGELFF.

The rearrangement joins TRBV13 to TRBJ1-1, with D perhaps TRBD1 (5 bases). CDR1 PRHDT and CDR2 FYEKMQ come from the germline V gene (reference sequence). V was pared by 5 bases and J by 5 bases, with 15 bases between. The CDR3 covers 14 residues. CDR3 residues: CASSKLTGVTEAFF. In DNA, the CDR3 is TGTGCCAGCAGCAAACTTACAGGAGTTACTGAAGCTTTCTTT.

The chain has TRBV6-1 and TRBJ1-2, with D possibly TRBD1 on 5 matching bases. The CDR3 sequence is 13 residues long. Trimming took off 7 bases at V and 3 bases at J, with 12 bases between the two ends. The germline CDR1 and CDR2 sequences are MNHNS and SASEGT. The CDR3 region has the DNA TGTGCCAGCATGGCAGGGAGGCACTATGGCTACACCTTC. It encodes CASMAGRHYGYTF.

The chain carries TRBV9 and TRBJ2-2; tentative D call: TRBD2 (5 bases). This CDR3 is 19 amino acids long. Germline V lookup: CDR1 SGDLS, CDR2 YYNGEE. V lost 0 bases and J lost 7, with 25 bases in between. The DNA of the CDR3 is TGTGCCAGCAGCGTAGGCCCCACATCGAGGCCTAGCCGGGTCGGGGAGCTGTTTTTT. Amino acid sequence: CASSVGPTSRPSRVGELFF.

The J gene is TRBJ2-7, the V gene TRBV7-8; D is unclear. Germline V gives CDR1 SGHVS, CDR2 FQNEAQ. CDR3 length equals 15 residues. V lost 1 base to trimming and J lost 0 bases, with 10 bases between them. CDR3 DNA sequence: TGTGCCAGCAGCTTAGTCCCAGGCCGCTCCTACGAGCAGTACTTC. Protein sequence: CASSLVPGRSYEQYF.

The rearrangement links TRBV30 to TRBJ2-7, with 8 nucleotides matching TRBD2. The CDR3 loop spans 16 amino acids. V shed 1 base and J 7 bases; nucleotides not matched to a gene: 15. Germline CDR1 reads GTSNPN; CDR2 reads SVGIG (reference sequence). The CDR3, as DNA: TGTGCCTGGAGTGAGGCGGGTGCAGCGGGGGCGGGTGAGCAGTACTTC. Protein sequence: CAWSEAGAAGAGEQYF.

This sequence joins TRBV30 and TRBJ2-2; D is unresolved. Trimming took off 4 bases at V and 2 bases at J, with 8 bases between the two ends. From germline, CDR1 is GTSNPN and CDR2 SVGIG (reference sequence). The CDR3 is made up of 13 amino acids. This CDR3 is CAWTGANTGELFF. The CDR3 DNA reads as TGTGCCTGGACGGGTGCTAACACCGGGGAGCTGTTTTTT.

The chain recombines TRBV27 with TRBJ1-2; TRBD1 matches at 7 bases. The germline gives CDR1 MNHEY, CDR2 SMNVEV (reference sequence). This CDR3 region has 14 residues. Losses at the gene ends were 6 bases for V and 4 bases for J; bases not matched to a gene: 8. The CDR3 spells CASRLTGAIYGYTF. The CDR3 nucleotides read TGTGCCAGCAGGCTAACAGGGGCCATCTATGGCTACACCTTC.

The chain combines TRBV7-3 with TRBJ1-2; 7 bases fit TRBD1. J was trimmed by 3 bases and V by 3 bases; bases with no gene match: 10. CDR3 length: 16 amino acids. Looked up from germline, CDR1 is SGHTA and CDR2 is FQGTGA. The CDR3 here is CASSFRTGGKDYGYTF. In DNA, the CDR3 is TGTGCCAGCAGCTTCAGGACAGGAGGCAAGGACTATGGCTACACCTTC. Using reference TRBV7-3 and TRBJ1-2 for the parts outside the CDR3, the full variable domain is GAGVSQTPSNKVTEKGKYVELRCDPISGHTALYWYRQSLGQGPEFLIYFQGTGAADDSGLPNDRFFAVRPEGSVSTLKIQRTERGDSAVYLCASSFRTGGKDYGYTFGSGTRLTVV.

V gene TRBV6-1 combines with J gene TRBJ2-1, with 7 bases matching TRBD2. CDR3 length equals 14 residues. Germline values: CDR1 MNHNS, CDR2 SASEGT. Germline trimming cut 3 bases from V and 7 bases from J; bases unmatched to any gene: 6. CDR3 bases: TGTGCCAGCAGTGAGCGGCGGGGGAGGAATGAGCAGTTCTTC. This codes for CASSERRGRNEQFF.

Only a few counts were recorded for this clone. The J gene is TRBJ2-2, the V gene TRBV6-4; the match to TRBD1 covers 11 bases. This CDR3 is built from 16 residues. Germline values: CDR1 MRHNA, CDR2 SNTAGT. V trimming: 6 bases; J trimming: 4 bases; junction bases outside the gene matches: 7. As DNA, the CDR3 is TGTGCCAGCAGCGCCTCGGGACAGGGGGTCACCGGGGAGCTGTTTTTT. It yields the protein CASSASGQGVTGELFF.

The CDR3 sequence: CASSLASYGYTF. As DNA, the CDR3 is TGTGCCAGCAGCTTAGCTTCCTATGGCTACACCTTC. The rearrangement joins TRBV13 to TRBJ1-2; no clear D. The germline V gene has CDR1 PRHDT and CDR2 FYEKMQ (reference sequence). V was trimmed by 1 base and J by 4 bases, leaving 4 bases between them. The CDR3 runs 12 residues.

The chain combines TRBV30 with TRBJ2-4; D is unresolved. Germline V gene lookup returns CDR1 GTSNPN and CDR2 SVGIG (reference sequence). CDR3 length: 14 amino acids. Between the trimmed V and J ends, which lost 4 bases and 5 bases, there was a span of 15 bases. The CDR3 DNA reads as TGTGCCTGGACCCCGCTGGCCTTGGAAAACATTCAGTACTTC. Amino acids: CAWTPLALENIQYF.

The count of this clone is one. The chain uses TRBV7-8 and TRBJ2-3; no firm D call. Per the germline V gene, CDR1 is SGHVS and CDR2 is FQNEAQ. Trimming cost V 3 bases and J 1 base, with 8 bases left between them. CDR3 length equals 14 residues. The CDR3 coding sequence is TGTGCCAGCAGCTTCTATCAGGGCACAGATACGCAGTATTTT. It is translated as CASSFYQGTDTQYF.

The chain employs TRBV18 and TRBJ2-1; a weak D match, TRBD2 (6 bases). From germline, CDR1 is KGHSH and CDR2 LQKENI. The CDR3 sequence is 13 residues long. Trimming left V 3 bases short and J 8 bases short, with 11 bases between. Here the CDR3 reads CASSPLLADEQFF. DNA for the CDR3: TGTGCCAGCTCACCTCTACTAGCAGATGAGCAGTTCTTC.

The chain couples TRBV10-3 to TRBJ2-3; weak D call: TRBD2 (6 bases). Germline values: CDR1 ENHRY, CDR2 SYGVKD. The CDR3 runs to 15 residues. Trimming removed 3 bases at V and 0 bases at J, with 10 bases between. Here the CDR3 DNA reads TGTGCCATCAGTGATATGGGGGGAAGCACAGATACGCAGTATTTT. This gives the protein CAISDMGGSTDTQYF.

V and J are TRBV7-3 and TRBJ1-2; D remains unclear. With 6 bases removed from V and 4 bases from J, the gap between germline ends came to 12 bases. Per germline, CDR1 SGHTA and CDR2 FQGTGA. CDR3 length: 13 amino acids. The CDR3 loop reads CASSKGGSYGYTF. CDR3 DNA: TGTGCCAGCAGTAAAGGAGGGAGCTATGGCTACACCTTC.